The 6 T cell receptor beta chains given below trace back to one sample, sequenced in a study of blood T cell repertoires in COVID-19. Sequenced by immunoSEQ multiplex PCR; TCRdb stores in-frame clones only, minus some. This table has roughly 150,000 clones, roughly 84% appearing once. Input material: PBMCs or T cells enriched from blood (not recorded which). These receptors were collected from a man aged 60 to 75 who had recovered from COVID-19.

V and J are TRBV7-9 and TRBJ1-2; D is ambiguous. Looked up from germline, CDR1 is SEHNR and CDR2 is FQNEAQ (reference sequence). The CDR3 consists of 14 residues. Trimming pared 1 base from V and 6 bases from J, leaving 12 bases between. The CDR3 DNA follows: TGTGCCAGCAGCTTAGGGGCGGGAAACCATGGCTACACCTTC. This sequence encodes CASSLGAGNHGYTF.

The chain uses TRBV19 and TRBJ1-6, with TRBD1 identical over 10 bases. Germline lookup yields CDR1 LNHDA and CDR2 SQIVND (reference sequence). This CDR3 comprises 15 residues. The ends lost 3 bases at V and 10 bases at J; junction bases unmatched: 6. CDR3 sequence (DNA): TGTGCCAGTAGTATTGCCCGGGACAGGGGATCACCCCTCCACTTT. As protein: CASSIARDRGSPLHF.

This rearrangement joins TRBV7-9 to TRBJ1-6, with 11 bases aligning to TRBD1. This CDR3 region has 15 residues. Germline assignment: CDR1 SEHNR and CDR2 FQNEAQ (reference sequence). Trimming at V came to 5 bases and at J to 8 bases, leaving 5 bases not matched to a gene. DNA for the CDR3: TGTGCCAGCAGCCCCAGGGGACAGGGGGATTCACCCCTCCACTTT. Translating it yields CASSPRGQGDSPLHF. Full variable domain (outside the CDR3, taken from reference TRBV7-9 and TRBJ1-6): DTGVSQNPRHKITKRGQNVTFRCDPISEHNRLYWYRQTLGQGPEFLTYFQNEAQLEKSRLLSDRFSAERPKGSFSTLEIQRTEQGDSAMYLCASSPRGQGDSPLHFGNGTRLTVT.

As to this clone: Other DNA sequences within the sample encode an identical CDR3. The rearrangement uses TRBV7-2 and TRBJ2-1; 8 positions match TRBD1. The junction had 3 bases not matched to a gene; V was cut back by 1 base and J by 4 bases. The CDR3 extends over 15 amino acids. Per the germline V gene, CDR1 is SGHTA and CDR2 is FQGNSA. Here the CDR3 DNA reads TGTGCCAGCAGCTTAGGGACAGGGCCATACAATGAGCAGTTCTTC. Translating gives CASSLGTGPYNEQFF.

The J gene is TRBJ2-7, the V gene TRBV7-2, with 7 nucleotides matching TRBD1. Trimming removed 6 bases from V and 0 bases from J; junction bases left unmatched: 11. CDR1 SGHTA and CDR2 FQGNSA come from the germline V gene. The CDR3 is made up of 16 amino acids. The CDR3 here is CASRGTGTVGSYEQYF. For the CDR3, the DNA is TGTGCCAGCAGAGGTACCGGGACAGTTGGCTCCTACGAGCAGTACTTC.

The chain is built from TRBV9 and TRBJ2-6, with TRBD1 as a possible D gene (6 bases). Germline CDR1 reads SGDLS; CDR2 reads YYNGEE. There are 18 residues in the CDR3. V shed 5 bases and J shed 0 bases, with 18 bases lying between them. DNA for the CDR3: TGTGCCAGCAGTCCCCTCAGGACAGTCTCCTCTGGGGCCAACGTCCTGACTTTC. It yields the protein CASSPLRTVSSGANVLTF.